These T cell receptor beta chains were read from a single sample in a study of regulatory T cells in long-lasting Graves disease. TCRdb reanalysed the multiplex PCR reads using MiXCR and keeps one entry per CDR3 protein. The sample consists of about 210,000 distinct CDR3 sequences, around a fifth of them appearing once. These data were also filed under a second study, of T cells in Graves' hyperthyroidism and ophthalmopathy.

Source: peripheral blood mononuclear cells (PBMCs), taken at new diagnosis, from a patient treated with antithyroid drugs. The receptors were gathered from a woman younger than 45 with Graves disease. CDR3s include the opening cysteine and the closing phenylalanine or tryptophan. Each record gives: CDR3 protein, clone size, V gene. Part of the rows lack a size; the others show once, few, many or a class for expanded clones.

CASSEGGSGANVLTF many TRBV10-1
CASSRWTGKDEQFF . TRBV28
CASSPRLAGGSYEQYF many TRBV5-1
CASSPGLAGGTSTDTQYF many TRBV5-1
CASSFVGEQYF many TRBV5-8
CASSLTAGLANQPQHF many TRBV28
CASSYSTRTDTQYF many TRBV6-2/TRBV6-3
CASSLDFRNTIYF medium-sized TRBV9
CASSQSSHGLGNQPQHF many TRBV4-1
CSARQGHEQYF many TRBV20-1
CAISENGERQAQYF . TRBV10-3
CSALDRSSSYNSPLHF many TRBV20-1
CASSPGTKGEQYF . TRBV27
CAWSVNRVTTEAFF . TRBV30
CATSDPGLIGTDTQYF few TRBV24-1
CASSTGAGDGGYTF many TRBV13
CASSRQVGNEQYF many TRBV2
CASSLEPGYQETQYF many TRBV11-3
CARGEGYTF many TRBV2
CASGLVRNRRGGAHSNQPQHF few TRBV12-5
CASSWTGTTEAFF many TRBV19
CASSPGDNIQYF . TRBV12-3/TRBV12-4
CASSDPRAGTGNTIYF many TRBV25-1
CASSRQGNTEAFF many TRBV7-9
CASSPTTNYGYTF many TRBV7-2
CASSYSAAGGYTF many TRBV6-4
CASSPGGPYSGANVLTF few TRBV3-1
CASSLQQGAYEQYF many TRBV5-5
CASSPGLAALAKNIQYF . TRBV19
CASSLVRTAEAFF many TRBV7-7
CASSSGGPEKPQHF many TRBV28
CASSGLADRETQYF many TRBV12-3/TRBV12-4
CASIGRYEQYF many TRBV27
CASGLNEKLFF . TRBV28
CASSQATGTGVQQYF many TRBV14
CASSPGQANGYTF many TRBV28